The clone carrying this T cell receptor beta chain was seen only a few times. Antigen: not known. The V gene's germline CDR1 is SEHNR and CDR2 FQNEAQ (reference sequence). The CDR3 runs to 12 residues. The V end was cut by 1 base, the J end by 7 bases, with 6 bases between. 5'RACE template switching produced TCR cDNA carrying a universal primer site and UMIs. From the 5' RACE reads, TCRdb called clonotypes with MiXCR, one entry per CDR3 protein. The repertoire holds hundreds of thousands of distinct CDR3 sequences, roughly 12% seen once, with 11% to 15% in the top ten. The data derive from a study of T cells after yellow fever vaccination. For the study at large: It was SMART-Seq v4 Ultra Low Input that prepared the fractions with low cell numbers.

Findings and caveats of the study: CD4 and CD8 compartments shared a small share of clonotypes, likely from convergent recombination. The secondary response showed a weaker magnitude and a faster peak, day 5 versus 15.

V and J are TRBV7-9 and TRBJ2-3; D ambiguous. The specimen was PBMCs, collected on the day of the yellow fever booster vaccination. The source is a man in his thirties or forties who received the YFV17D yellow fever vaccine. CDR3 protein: CASSLEAHTQYF. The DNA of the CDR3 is TGTGCCAGCAGCTTAGAGGCTCATACGCAGTATTTT.